This T cell receptor beta chain was recovered during a study of neurological immune-mediated disorders. Study-wide results and caveats: Any association between clinical or MRI features and the multiple sclerosis repertoire cluster was absent. CDR3 amino acid sequences of expanded clones were not shared across subjects, a result suggesting private repertoires in all groups.

Synthesis of cDNA was carried out by template-switch 5'RACE. The reaction used 10-nucleotide random UMIs. Using its own MiXCR run on the 5' RACE reads, TCRdb lists one record per CDR3 protein. The data hold around 130,000 distinct CDR3 sequences, with roughly 3.2% observed a single time. The CDR3 is 15 amino acids. V shed 0 bases and J shed 6 bases, with 13 bases lying between them. Germline CDR1 and CDR2: SGDLS and YYNGEE. This clonotype was recorded at least ten times. The target antigen is unknown. The study built unsorted libraries from 2 million PBMCs kept at -80 C. Sequenced material: PBMCs. This chain uses TRBV9 with TRBJ1-5; D might be TRBD1 (6 bases). The sequence was obtained from a woman under 40 with multiple sclerosis. The DNA of the CDR3 is TGTGCCAGCAGCGTAGGGGAGGGGGGGCGTCAGCCCCAGCATTTT. This sequence encodes CASSVGEGGRQPQHF.